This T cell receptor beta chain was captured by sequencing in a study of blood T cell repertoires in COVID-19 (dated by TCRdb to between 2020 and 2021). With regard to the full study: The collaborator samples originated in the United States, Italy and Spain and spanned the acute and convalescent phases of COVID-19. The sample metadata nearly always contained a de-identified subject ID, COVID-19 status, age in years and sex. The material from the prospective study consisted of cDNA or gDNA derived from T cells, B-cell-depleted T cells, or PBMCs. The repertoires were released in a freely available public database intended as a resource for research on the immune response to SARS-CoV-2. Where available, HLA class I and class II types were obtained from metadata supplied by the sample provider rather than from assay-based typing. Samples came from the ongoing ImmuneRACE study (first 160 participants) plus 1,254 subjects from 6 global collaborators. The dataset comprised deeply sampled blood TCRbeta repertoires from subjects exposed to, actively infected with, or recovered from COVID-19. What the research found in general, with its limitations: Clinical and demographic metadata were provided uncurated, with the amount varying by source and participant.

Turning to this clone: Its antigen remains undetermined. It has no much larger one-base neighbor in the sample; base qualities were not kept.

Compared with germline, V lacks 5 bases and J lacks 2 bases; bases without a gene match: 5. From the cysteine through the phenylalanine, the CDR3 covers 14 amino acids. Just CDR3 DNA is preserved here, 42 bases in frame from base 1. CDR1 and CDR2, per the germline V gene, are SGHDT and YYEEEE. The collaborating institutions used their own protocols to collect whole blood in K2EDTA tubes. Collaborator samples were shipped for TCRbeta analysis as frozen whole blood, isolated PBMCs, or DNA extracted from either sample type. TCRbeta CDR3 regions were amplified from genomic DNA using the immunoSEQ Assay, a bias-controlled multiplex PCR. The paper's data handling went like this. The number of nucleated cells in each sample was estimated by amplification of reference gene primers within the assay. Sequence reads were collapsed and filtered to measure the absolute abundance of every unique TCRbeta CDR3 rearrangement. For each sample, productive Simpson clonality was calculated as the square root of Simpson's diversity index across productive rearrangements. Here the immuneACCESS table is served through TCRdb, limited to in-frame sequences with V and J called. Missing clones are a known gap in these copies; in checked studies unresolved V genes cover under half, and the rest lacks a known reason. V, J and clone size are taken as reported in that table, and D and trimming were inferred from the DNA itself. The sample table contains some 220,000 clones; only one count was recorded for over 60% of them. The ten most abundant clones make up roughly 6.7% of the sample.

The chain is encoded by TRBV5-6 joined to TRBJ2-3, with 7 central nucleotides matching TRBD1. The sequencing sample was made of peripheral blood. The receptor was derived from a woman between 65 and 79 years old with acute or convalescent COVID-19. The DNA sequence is TGTGCCAGCAGTCCCACAGGGGCCACAGATACGCAGTATTTT. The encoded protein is CASSPTGATDTQYF.